This TCR beta chain came from a study of cytomegalovirus exposure and HLA in healthy donors (dated by TCRdb to about 2017). Background on the whole study: According to an earlier analysis of 587 of the donors, roughly 180 million T cells yielded 117 million unique TCR beta sequences and approximately 300 Gb of sequence data. To study patterns of TCR occurrence, a later analysis re-analyzed previously published TCR beta repertoires from 550 to 800 donors and added high-resolution HLA genotyping. Around 320 gigabases of sequencing data and roughly 90 million unique TCR sequences were included in an early release covering 550 to 650 HLA-typed donors. Using immunosequencing, the study profiled T cell repertoires from 666 subjects and related those repertoires to cytomegalovirus serostatus. Every repertoire in the discovery cohort had been generated on one and the same sequencing platform. A later genetic analysis took genome-wide SNP genotypes for about 65% of the 666 donors and used that subset as a discovery cohort. Besides the first cohort of 500 to 700 subjects, a separate validation cohort made up of 120 or so different subjects was used. In an earlier analysis of 587 of the donors, high-throughput TCR beta sequencing was used to judge whether each TCR beta V gene segment behaved as functional or pseudogenic. Because of strong linkage in the cohort, five DR-DQ haplotypes were treated as single units for association and clustering. Across under 500 genotyped donors of the cohort, an average of about 250,000 unique TCR beta nucleotide sequences per donor were sequenced, and about a sixth of those sequences were non-productive. Both class I and class II loci were covered by HLA typing, at four-digit resolution. In the later analysis, no new phenotypic data were used to find candidate immune exposures; instead, reliance was placed on TCR beta sequences and their occurrence across donors. The number of donors typed differed by locus, with roughly 629-640 for A, B, C, DRB1 and DQB1, more than 500 for DQA1, approximately 570 for DPA1, and 472 for DPB1. The study aimed to test whether signatures of past pathogen exposure could be identified by cataloging public T cell receptors. Of the approximately 400 genotyped donors, around 81% fell in the genetic ancestry cluster associated with self-reported Caucasian donors. Donor age, sex, ethnicity and CMV serostatus were compiled alongside the repertoire data. To predict cytomegalovirus infection status, the study brought together high-throughput TCR immunosequencing, statistical association of individual TCRs with disease status, and machine learning. Paper-wide results and their limitations: Compared with equally common non-associated chains, HLA-associated TCR beta chains in a later analysis were more clonally expanded and had lower generation probabilities. In vitro tests confirmed that three of the cytomegalovirus-associated TCR beta chains recognize cytomegalovirus antigens. Compared with the roughly 710-donor mean, donors in an Asian-associated ancestry cluster had fewer N-insertions in productive TCRs, according to a later genetic analysis. Sequencing depth was assumed to be roughly uniform across donors in the presence/absence analyses, though that assumption may not hold. In a later genetic analysis, a missense DCLRE1C variant was associated with V-gene and J-gene trimming of TCR beta chains, and the association was replicated in an independent cohort. Linkage disequilibrium might explain the correlated functional status among segregating V segments, but an unknown experimental factor could not be ruled out. Most CMV-associated TCR beta chains appeared to be HLA-restricted in a later analysis, and the HLA associations seemed to be driven largely by CMV exposure. The earlier analysis of approximately 560 of the donors excluded fewer than 20 rarely observed V segments, including chromosome 9 orphons, because counts were too low. The only immune exposure information available for the cohort was CMV serostatus. Specific HLA alleles were associated with some 15,000 TCR beta sequences at a false discovery rate of 0.05 in a later analysis. This cohort had only TCR beta chains sequenced, and the lack of alpha or paired-chain data limited which features could be detected. Most TCR sequences were observed very rarely across donors, whereas some public TCRs were present in many individuals. The 87-base-pair reads could not distinguish some IMGT-functional V segments, including TRBV6-2 and TRBV6-3, so those segments were excluded. An earlier analysis of approximately 500 of the donors showed that most TCR beta V segments appeared in productive rearrangements either about 87% or about 30% of the time, which broadly matched IMGT annotations. The study gave a list of some 150 TCR beta chains associated with cytomegalovirus. Cytomegalovirus status was reported to be diagnosed by the classifier with high specificity and sensitivity in both the original and validation cohorts. According to a later analysis, TCR association rates differed among HLA loci, with DRB1 alleles showing the most associated TCRs and HLA-C alleles showing the fewest. The authors suggested that the approach could potentially be generalized to other disease states and immunological phenotypes. HLA typing was unavailable for some donors at each locus, so association tests used only the typed subset. The sequencing pipeline was judged likely to have produced a cluster of highly shared sequence variants as a technical artifact. Strong co-occurrence of HLA alleles, especially DR and DQ, made assigning TCR associations to individual alleles difficult. Several of the top co-occurrence clusters appeared to be linked to parvovirus B19, influenza, CMV and Epstein-Barr virus, according to a later analysis. A further reported finding was that TCR beta sequences accurately predicted the HLA-A and HLA-B alleles for most subjects in the first cohort.

In regard to this clone: This clone's antigen is unknown. It has no much larger one-base neighbor in the sample; base qualities were not kept.

Libraries were constructed by the immunoSEQ multiplex PCR assay. The multiplex PCR relied on a mix of 60 forward primers for TCR Vbeta segments and 13 reverse primers for TCR Jbeta segments. A multiplex PCR assay on genomic DNA amplified the CDR3 region of rearranged TCR beta genes. On the Illumina HiSeq System, the amplified TCR beta libraries were sequenced as 87-base-pair reads. For the original study's pipeline: Across the roughly 670 repertoires, a later analysis counted approximately 83 million unique TCR beta chains, 9.5 million to 13 million of which were shared by at least two donors. Raw reads were error-corrected and collapsed into unique sequences with a nearest-neighbor algorithm that merged closely related sequences to remove PCR and sequencing errors. Alignment of CDR3 sequences to IMGT reference sequences was used to assign V, D and J gene segments. Each retained sequence needed at least a six-nucleotide match to both a V gene segment and a J gene segment. A rearrangement was called productive if the CDR3 had no stop codons and remained in frame with V and J, and every other rearrangement was called non-productive. Following IMGT convention, CDR3 was defined as the stretch from the second conserved V-encoded cysteine up to the conserved J-encoded phenylalanine. The earlier analysis of some 550 of the donors excluded any sequence lacking an unambiguous match to a single V gene segment. An earlier analysis of several hundred of the donors called V segments functional above 56.7% productive rearrangements and segregating when the between-donor standard deviation exceeded 5%. A statistical classification framework was built to diagnose cytomegalovirus status from the catalog of TCR beta chain sequences. V and J gene assignment, in a later analysis, came from comparing TCR nucleotide sequences with IMGT/GENE-DB human TR gene sequences. Using the TCRdist pipeline, a later analysis assigned CDR3 sequences along with most-parsimonious VDJ recombination scenarios. A later analysis defined each TCR beta chain by its CDR3 amino acid sequence plus V-gene family, and excluded reads lacking a unique V-gene family. To address suspected cross-contamination and a sequencing artifact, a later analysis removed roughly 640 highly shared, low-generation-probability nucleotide sequences. For each public chain, a later analysis derived a clonal expansion index from normalized ranks of inferred template counts within each repertoire. In a later analysis, generation probabilities were computed with a VDJ recombination model fitted to out-of-frame rearrangements, and the resulting probabilities were checked against IGoR. A later analysis scored TCR-TCR, TCR-HLA and TCR-CMV co-occurrence with hypergeometric tests, applying a repertoire-size bias correction to TCR pairs. In a later analysis, false discovery rates were estimated by permuting HLA or CMV assignments 20 times. In a later analysis, co-occurring TCRs were grouped with DBSCAN, and TCRdist sequence similarity was added when clustering was performed within HLA-allele-positive subsets. Repertoires with fewer than 30,000 or more than 120,000 public chains, plus five repertoires with anomalous nucleotide sharing, were excluded from co-occurrence clustering. The immuneACCESS repertoire file appears here via TCRdb, limited to in-frame rearrangements. These files lack a portion of the clones; in checked studies, under half of the deficit traces to unresolved V genes, and the cause of the others is not known. V and J calls and clone size follow that table, whereas D and trimming were derived from the DNA. Across this sample there are 150,000 to 200,000 clones, with about four fifths seen only once. The ten most abundant clones make up about 3.8% of the sample.

The cohort comprised 550 to 700 healthy bone marrow donors. Cohort members were all nominally healthy when sampled, although unrecorded immune exposures were likely present. The donor was CMV seropositive and belonged to the group of 250 to 350 seropositive cohort members. Each donor provided a peripheral blood sample, and peripheral blood mononuclear cells were used for TCR beta sequencing. The Qiagen DNeasy Blood Extraction Kit was used to extract genomic DNA from the blood cell samples. The germline ends are 11 bases apart after V is trimmed by 7 bases and J by 7 bases. According to the germline V gene (reference sequence), CDR1 reads DFQATT and CDR2 reads SNEGSKA. The CDR3 spans 11 residues, from the cysteine through the phenylalanine. Kept here is only the CDR3 DNA, which spans 33 bases and is read in frame from base 1.

The sequence links TRBV20-1 to TRBJ1-5; the D gene cannot be named for sure. The material sequenced was PBMCs. The receptor's source is a man aged 50 to 60 in good health and CMV-seropositive. The CDR3 reads as follows: CSGGGGQPQHF. The DNA sequence is given as TGCAGTGGGGGAGGAGGACAGCCCCAGCATTTT.